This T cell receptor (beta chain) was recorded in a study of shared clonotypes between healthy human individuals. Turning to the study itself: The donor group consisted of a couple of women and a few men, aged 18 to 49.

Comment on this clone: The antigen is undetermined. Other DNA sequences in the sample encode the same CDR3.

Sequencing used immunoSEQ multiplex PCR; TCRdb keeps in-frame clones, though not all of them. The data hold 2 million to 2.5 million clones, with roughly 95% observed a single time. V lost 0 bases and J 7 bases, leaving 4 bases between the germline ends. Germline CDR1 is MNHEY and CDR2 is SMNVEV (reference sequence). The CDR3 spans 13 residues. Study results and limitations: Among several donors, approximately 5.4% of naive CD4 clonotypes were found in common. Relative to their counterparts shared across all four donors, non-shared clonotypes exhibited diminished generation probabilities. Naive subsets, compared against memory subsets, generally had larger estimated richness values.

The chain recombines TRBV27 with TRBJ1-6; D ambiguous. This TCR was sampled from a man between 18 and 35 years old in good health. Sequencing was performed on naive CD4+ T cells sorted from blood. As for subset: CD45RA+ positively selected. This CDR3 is CASSLSRNSPLHF. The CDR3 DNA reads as TGTGCCAGCAGTTTATCCCGGAATTCACCCCTCCACTTT.